This TCR beta chain was identified during a study of T cells in localized non-small cell lung cancer. TCRdb's table, derived via immunoSEQ multiplex PCR, lists solely in-frame clones and lacks some. The profile covers roughly 1,000 clones, with around a quarter appearing a single time and approximately 24% taken by the ten largest. Whole-study findings and limits: In the blood, greater T cell density corresponded to longer overall survival. Median around 62 top-100 tumor clones were shared with paired adjacent lung. Uninvolved adjacent lung showed the highest T cell clonality, exceeding tumor.

Comment on this clone: The antigen is undetermined.

This CDR3 spans 14 amino acids. In germline, CDR1 is MNHGY, CDR2 SAAAGT. With V trimmed by 4 bases and J by 6 bases, 7 bases remained unmatched. The material was normal lung tissue next to the tumor, obtained before any cancer treatment. The V call is TRBV6-8, the J call TRBJ2-7; TRBD1 aligns across 9 bases. The sequence derives from a female donor at least 60 years old with stage I lung adenocarcinoma. In nucleotides, the CDR3 is TGTGCCAGCAGTTGGTTACAGGGGGCAGGCGAGCAGTACTTC. The encoded protein is CASSWLQGAGEQYF.